This T cell receptor beta chain came from a study of tissue T cells after allogeneic stem cell transplantation. Time point given: mouse harvest day 7 after allogeneic transplant. The graft held 10^6 splenic CD5+ T cells and 10^7 T-cell-depleted bone marrow cells. This mouse GVHD model was MHC-mismatched B6 to BALB/c, profiled day 7 or 14. Sequencing of TCRbeta CDR3 at survey depth gave sequences and template counts. TCRdb's copy holds only in-frame clones and misses some; the assay was immunoSEQ multiplex PCR. The table lists about 3,700 clones, roughly 53% of them singletons. As regards this clone: The germline and genes are mouse ones. The read gets to within 1 residue of the CDR3 end, and the germline J gene fills in the rest.

V lost 4 bases, J lost 4 bases, and 3 bases stayed unmatched. Per germline, CDR1 KGHPV and CDR2 FQNQEV (reference sequence). The CDR3 runs 15 residues. The rearrangement uses TRBV26 and TRBJ2-2; 10 positions agree with TRBD1. Sequenced material: gut tissue. The clonotype was recovered from a female BALB/c mouse given C57BL/6 T cells with graft-versus-host disease after an allogeneic hematopoietic cell transplant. The chain's CDR3 is CASSRDRGTTGQLYF. Partial CDR3 DNA: TGTGCCAGCAGTCGGGACAGGGGCACCACCGGGCAGCTCTAC.